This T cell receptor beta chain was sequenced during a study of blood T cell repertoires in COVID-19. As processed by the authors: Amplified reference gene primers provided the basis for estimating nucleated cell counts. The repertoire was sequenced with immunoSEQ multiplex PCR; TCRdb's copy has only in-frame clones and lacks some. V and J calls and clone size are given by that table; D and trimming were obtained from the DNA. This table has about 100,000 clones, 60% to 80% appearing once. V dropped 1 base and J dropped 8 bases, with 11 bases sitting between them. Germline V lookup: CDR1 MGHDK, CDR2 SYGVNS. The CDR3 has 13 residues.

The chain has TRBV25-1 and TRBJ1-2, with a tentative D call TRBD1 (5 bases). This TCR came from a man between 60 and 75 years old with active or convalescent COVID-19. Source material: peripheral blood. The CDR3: CASSESDIVGYTF. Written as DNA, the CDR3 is TGTGCCAGCAGTGAATCGGACATCGTCGGCTACACCTTC.